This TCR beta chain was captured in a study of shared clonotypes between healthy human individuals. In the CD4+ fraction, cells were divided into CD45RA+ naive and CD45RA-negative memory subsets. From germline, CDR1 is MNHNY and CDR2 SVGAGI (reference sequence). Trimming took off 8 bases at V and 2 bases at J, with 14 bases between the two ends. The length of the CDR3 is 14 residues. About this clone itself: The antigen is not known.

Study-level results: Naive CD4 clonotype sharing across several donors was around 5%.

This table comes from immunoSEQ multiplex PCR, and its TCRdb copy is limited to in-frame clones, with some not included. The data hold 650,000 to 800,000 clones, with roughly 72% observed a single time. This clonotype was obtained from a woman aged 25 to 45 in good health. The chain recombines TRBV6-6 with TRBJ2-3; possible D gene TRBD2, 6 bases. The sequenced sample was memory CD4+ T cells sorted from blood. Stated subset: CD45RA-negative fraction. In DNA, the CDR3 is TGTGCCAGCCGACGGGACTTCTCCACAGATACGCAGTATTTT. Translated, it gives CASRRDFSTDTQYF.